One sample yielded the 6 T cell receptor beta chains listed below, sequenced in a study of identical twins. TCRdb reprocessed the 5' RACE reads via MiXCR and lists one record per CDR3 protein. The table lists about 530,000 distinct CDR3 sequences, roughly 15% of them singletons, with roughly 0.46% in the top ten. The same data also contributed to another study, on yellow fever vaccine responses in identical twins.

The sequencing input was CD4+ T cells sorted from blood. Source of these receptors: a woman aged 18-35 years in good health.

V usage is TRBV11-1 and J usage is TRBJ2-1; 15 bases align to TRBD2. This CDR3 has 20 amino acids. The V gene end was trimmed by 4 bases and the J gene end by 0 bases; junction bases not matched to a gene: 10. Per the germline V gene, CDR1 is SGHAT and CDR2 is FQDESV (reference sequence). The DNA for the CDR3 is TGTGCCAGCAGCTCCCGCGGGGGACTAGCGGGGGGTGTCTCCTACAATGAGCAGTTCTTC. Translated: CASSSRGGLAGGVSYNEQFF.

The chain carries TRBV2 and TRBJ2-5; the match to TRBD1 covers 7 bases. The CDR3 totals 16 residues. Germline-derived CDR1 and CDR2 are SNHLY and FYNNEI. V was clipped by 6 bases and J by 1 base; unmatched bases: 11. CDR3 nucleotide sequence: TGTGCCAGCAGGAGGGGGCGTACAGGGTTCCAAGAGACCCAGTACTTC. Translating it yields CASRRGRTGFQETQYF.

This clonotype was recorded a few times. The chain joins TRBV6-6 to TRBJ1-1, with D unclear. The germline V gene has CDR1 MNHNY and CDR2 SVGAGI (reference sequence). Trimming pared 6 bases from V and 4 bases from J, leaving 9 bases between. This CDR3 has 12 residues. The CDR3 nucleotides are TGTGCCAGCAGCTTGGCGAGCACTGAAGCTTTCTTT. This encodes CASSLASTEAFF.

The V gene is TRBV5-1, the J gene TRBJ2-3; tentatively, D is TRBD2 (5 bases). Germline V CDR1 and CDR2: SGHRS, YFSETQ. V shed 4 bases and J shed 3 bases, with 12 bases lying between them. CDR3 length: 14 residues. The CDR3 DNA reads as TGCGCCAGCAGCGGTGGGAGTAAGACAGATACGCAGTATTTT. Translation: CASSGGSKTDTQYF.

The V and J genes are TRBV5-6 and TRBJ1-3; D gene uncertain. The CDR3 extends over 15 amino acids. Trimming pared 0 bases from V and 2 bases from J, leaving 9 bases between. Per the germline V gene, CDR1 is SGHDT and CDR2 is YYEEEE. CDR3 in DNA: TGTGCCAGCAGCTTGGGCATGAGTACTGGAAACACCATATATTTT. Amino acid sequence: CASSLGMSTGNTIYF. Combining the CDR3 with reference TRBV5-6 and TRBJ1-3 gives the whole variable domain DAGVTQSPTHLIKTRGQQVTLRCSPKSGHDTVSWYQQALGQGPQFIFQYYEEEERQRGNFPDRFSGHQFPNYSSELNVNALLLGDSALYLCASSLGMSTGNTIYFGEGSWLTVV.

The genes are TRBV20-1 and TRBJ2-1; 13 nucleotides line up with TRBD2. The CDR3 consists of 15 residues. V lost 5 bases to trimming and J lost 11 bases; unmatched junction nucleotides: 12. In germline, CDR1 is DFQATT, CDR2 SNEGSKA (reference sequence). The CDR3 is CSAGGLAGLGPQQFF. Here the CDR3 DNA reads TGCAGTGCTGGGGGACTAGCGGGATTAGGACCCCAGCAGTTCTTC.